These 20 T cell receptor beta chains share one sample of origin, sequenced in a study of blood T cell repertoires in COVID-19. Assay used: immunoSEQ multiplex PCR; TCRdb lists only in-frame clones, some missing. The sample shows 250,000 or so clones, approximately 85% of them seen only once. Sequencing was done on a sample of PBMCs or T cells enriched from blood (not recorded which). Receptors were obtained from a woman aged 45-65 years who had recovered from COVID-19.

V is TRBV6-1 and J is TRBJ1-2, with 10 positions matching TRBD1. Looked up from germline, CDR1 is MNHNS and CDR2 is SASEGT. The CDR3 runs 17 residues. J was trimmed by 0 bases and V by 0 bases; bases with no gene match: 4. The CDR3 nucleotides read TGTGCCAGCAGTGAAGCTCGGGGGACAGGGGCTAACTATGGCTACACCTTC. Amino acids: CASSEARGTGANYGYTF.

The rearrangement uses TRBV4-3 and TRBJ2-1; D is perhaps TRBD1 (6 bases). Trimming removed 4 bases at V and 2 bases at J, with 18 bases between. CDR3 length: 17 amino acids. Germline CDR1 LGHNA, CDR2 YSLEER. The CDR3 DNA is TGCGCCAGCAGCCGAAAACAGGGTAAGGACCCCTACAATGAGCAGTTCTTC. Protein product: CASSRKQGKDPYNEQFF.

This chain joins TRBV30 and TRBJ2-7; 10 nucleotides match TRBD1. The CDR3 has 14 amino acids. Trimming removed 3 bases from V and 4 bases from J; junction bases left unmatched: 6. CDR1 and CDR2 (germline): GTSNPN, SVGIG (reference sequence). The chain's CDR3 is CAWSEGQGRYEQYF. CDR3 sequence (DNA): TGTGCCTGGAGCGAGGGACAGGGGAGGTACGAGCAGTACTTC.

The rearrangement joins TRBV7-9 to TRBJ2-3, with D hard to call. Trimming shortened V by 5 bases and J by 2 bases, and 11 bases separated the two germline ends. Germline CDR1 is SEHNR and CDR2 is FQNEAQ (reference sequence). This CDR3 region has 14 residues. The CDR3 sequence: CASSPRVSTDTQYF. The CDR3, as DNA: TGTGCCAGCAGCCCGCGCGTGTCCACAGATACGCAGTATTTT. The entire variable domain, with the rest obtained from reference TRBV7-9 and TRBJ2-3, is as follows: DTGVSQNPRHKITKRGQNVTFRCDPISEHNRLYWYRQTLGQGPEFLTYFQNEAQLEKSRLLSDRFSAERPKGSFSTLEIQRTEQGDSAMYLCASSPRVSTDTQYFGPGTRLTVL.

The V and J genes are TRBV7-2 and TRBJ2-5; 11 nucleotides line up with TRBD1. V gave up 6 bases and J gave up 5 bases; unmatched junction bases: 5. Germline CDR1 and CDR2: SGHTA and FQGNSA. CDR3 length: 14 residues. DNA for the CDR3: TGTGCCAGCAGTCAGGACAGGGGGCAGGAGACCCAGTACTTC. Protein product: CASSQDRGQETQYF.

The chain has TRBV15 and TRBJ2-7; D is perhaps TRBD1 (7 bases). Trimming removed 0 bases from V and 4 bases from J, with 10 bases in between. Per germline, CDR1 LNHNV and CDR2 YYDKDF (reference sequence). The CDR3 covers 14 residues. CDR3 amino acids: CATSRETGRYEQYF. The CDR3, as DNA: TGTGCCACCAGCAGAGAGACAGGGAGGTACGAGCAGTACTTC.

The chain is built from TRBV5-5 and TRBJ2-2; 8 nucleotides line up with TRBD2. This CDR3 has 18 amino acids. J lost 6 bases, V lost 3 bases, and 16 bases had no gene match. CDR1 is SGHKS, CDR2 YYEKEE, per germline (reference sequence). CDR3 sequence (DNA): TGTGCCAGCAGCTCCCTCCCGAGGGCTGCGGGGGGAGCCGGGGAGCTGTTTTTT. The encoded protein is CASSSLPRAAGGAGELFF.

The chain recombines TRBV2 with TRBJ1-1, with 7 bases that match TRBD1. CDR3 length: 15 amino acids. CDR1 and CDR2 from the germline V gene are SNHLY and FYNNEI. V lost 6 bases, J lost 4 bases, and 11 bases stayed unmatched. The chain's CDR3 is CASRHQTGTGTEAFF. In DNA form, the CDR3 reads TGTGCCAGCAGGCATCAGACAGGGACGGGCACTGAAGCTTTCTTT.

The CDR3 spells CASSLPPTAYEQYF. The CDR3 coding sequence is TGTGCCAGCAGCTTACCCCCTACGGCCTACGAGCAGTACTTC. The chain combines TRBV7-2 with TRBJ2-7; no clear D. Per the germline V gene, CDR1 is SGHTA and CDR2 is FQGNSA. The CDR3 runs 14 residues. With 2 bases removed from V and 2 bases from J, the gap between germline ends came to 10 bases.

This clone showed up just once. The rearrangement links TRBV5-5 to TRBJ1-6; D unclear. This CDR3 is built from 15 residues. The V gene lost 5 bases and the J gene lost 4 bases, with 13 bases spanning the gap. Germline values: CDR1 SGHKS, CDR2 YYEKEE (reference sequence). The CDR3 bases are TGTGCCAGCAGGCAACTATCGTCTTATAATTCACCCCTCCACTTT. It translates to CASRQLSSYNSPLHF.

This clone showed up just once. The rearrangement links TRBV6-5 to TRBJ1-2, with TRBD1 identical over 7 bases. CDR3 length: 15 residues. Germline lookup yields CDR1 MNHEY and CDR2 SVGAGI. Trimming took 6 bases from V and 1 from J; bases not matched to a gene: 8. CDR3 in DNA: TGTGCCAGCAGAGTAGACAGGGATGTTAACTATGGCTACACCTTC. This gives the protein CASRVDRDVNYGYTF.

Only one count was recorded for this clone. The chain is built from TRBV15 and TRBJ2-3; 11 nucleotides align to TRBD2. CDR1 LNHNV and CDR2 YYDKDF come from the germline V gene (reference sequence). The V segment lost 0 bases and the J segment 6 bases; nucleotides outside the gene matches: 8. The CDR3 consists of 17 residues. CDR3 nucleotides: TGTGCCACCAGCAGAGAAGTACTAGCGGGAGCGGGGGATACGCAGTATTTT. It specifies CATSREVLAGAGDTQYF.

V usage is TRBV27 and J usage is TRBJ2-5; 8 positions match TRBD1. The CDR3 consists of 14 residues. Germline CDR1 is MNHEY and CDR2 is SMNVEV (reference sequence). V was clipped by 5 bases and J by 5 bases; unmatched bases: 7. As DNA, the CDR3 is TGTGCCAGCAGTAGGACAGGGACGGCGGAGACCCAGTACTTC. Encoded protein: CASSRTGTAETQYF.

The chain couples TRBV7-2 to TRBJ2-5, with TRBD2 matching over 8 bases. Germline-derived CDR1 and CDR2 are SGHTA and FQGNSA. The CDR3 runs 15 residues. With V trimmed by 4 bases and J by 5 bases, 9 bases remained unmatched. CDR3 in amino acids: CASSYRGRPGETQYF. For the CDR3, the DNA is TGTGCCAGCAGCTATCGCGGGAGGCCGGGGGAGACCCAGTACTTC.

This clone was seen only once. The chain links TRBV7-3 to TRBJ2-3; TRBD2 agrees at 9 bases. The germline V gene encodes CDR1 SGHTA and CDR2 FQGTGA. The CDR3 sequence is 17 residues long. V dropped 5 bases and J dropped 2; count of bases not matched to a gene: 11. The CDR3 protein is CASSDYSSGTDTDTQYF. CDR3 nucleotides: TGTGCCAGCAGCGACTATTCTAGCGGGACGGACACAGATACGCAGTATTTT.

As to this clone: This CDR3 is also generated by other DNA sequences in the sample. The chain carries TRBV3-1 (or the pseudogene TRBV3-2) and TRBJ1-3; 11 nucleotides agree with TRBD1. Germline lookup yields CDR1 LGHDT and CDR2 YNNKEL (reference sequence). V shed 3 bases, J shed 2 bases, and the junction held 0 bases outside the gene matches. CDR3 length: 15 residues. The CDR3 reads CASSQGQGAGNTIYF. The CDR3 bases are TGTGCCAGCAGCCAGGGACAGGGGGCTGGAAACACCATATATTTT.

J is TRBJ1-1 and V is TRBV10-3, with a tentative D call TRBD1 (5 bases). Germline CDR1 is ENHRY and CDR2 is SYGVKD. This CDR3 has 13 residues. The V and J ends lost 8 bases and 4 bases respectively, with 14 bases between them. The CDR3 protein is CAIRGVGGTEAFF. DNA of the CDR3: TGTGCCATCCGGGGGGTGGGAGGCACTGAAGCTTTCTTT.

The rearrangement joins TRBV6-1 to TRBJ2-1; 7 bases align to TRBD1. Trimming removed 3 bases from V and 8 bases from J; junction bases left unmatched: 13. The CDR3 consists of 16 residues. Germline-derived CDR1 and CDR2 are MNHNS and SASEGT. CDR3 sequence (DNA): TGTGCCAGCAGTGATCTAAACACAGGGGTCCGGGATGAGCAGTTCTTC. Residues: CASSDLNTGVRDEQFF.

The CDR3 coding sequence is TGTGCCAGCAGTTACTCGCGGGGTGTCTCTGGAAACACCATATATTTT. Amino acids: CASSYSRGVSGNTIYF. The chain is built from TRBV6-5 and TRBJ1-3; D is ambiguous. This CDR3 is 16 amino acids long. The V and J ends lost 0 bases and 0 bases respectively, with 9 bases between them. Germline-derived CDR1 and CDR2 are MNHEY and SVGAGI.

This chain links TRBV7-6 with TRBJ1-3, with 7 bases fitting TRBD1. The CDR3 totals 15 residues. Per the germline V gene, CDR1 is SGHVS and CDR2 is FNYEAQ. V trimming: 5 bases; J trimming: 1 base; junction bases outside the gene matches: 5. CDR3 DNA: TGTGCCAGCAGCCCGAGACAGGGTTCTGGAAACACCATATATTTT. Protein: CASSPRQGSGNTIYF.